What follows are 8 T cell receptor beta chains derived from one specimen sequenced in a study of siplizumab effects on memory and regulatory T cells (dated by TCRdb to between 2018 and 2021). Library prep was done by the immunoSEQ multiplex PCR assay. Held by TCRdb, this immuneACCESS table contains in-frame sequences only and omits some clones. Under half of the omission traces to an unresolved V gene where checked; the cause of the rest is unknown. The sample records over 100,000 clones, roughly 94% of which are singletons. Approximately 0.75% of the sample is taken by the ten largest. Sample: Tregs sorted from blood. These receptors all stem from a human donor in good health.

This clone has a handful of counts. The rearrangement joins TRBV10-3 to TRBJ2-7; D is ambiguous. Looked up from germline, CDR1 is ENHRY and CDR2 is SYGVKD. This CDR3 region has 12 residues. The V gene lost 2 bases and the J gene lost 3 bases, with 5 bases spanning the gap. The CDR3 loop is CAISEASYEQYF. DNA for the CDR3: TGTGCCATCAGTGAGGCCAGCTACGAGCAGTACTTC.

This sequence joins TRBV5-1 and TRBJ1-1; 12 bases are a match to TRBD1. After removal of 3 bases from V and 10 bases from J, the junction contained 7 bases not matched to a gene. The CDR3 runs 14 residues. CDR1 and CDR2 (germline): SGHRS, YFSETQ. The CDR3 bases are TGCGCCAGCAGCTCCGGGACAGGGGGCGTTGGAGCTTTCTTT. Residues: CASSSGTGGVGAFF. The full variable domain, rest sourced from reference TRBV5-1 and TRBJ1-1, is KAGVTQTPRYLIKTRGQQVTLSCSPISGHRSVSWYQQTPGQGLQFLFEYFSETQRNKGNFPGRFSGRQFSNSRSEMNVSTLELGDSALYLCASSSGTGGVGAFFGQGTRLTVV.

The chain joins TRBV5-1 to TRBJ2-2; tentative D call: TRBD2 (5 bases). Trimming took 4 bases from V and 1 from J, leaving 5 bases between them. The CDR3 has 13 residues. The germline CDR1 and CDR2 sequences are SGHRS and YFSETQ. The CDR3 nucleotides read TGCGCCAGCAGCGAGGGGAACACCGGGGAGCTGTTTTTT. It specifies CASSEGNTGELFF.

The chain combines TRBV11-3 with TRBJ2-3, with 10 bases aligning to TRBD2. The CDR3 covers 15 residues. The J segment lost 3 bases and the V segment lost 3 bases, leaving 3 bases of the junction unmatched. Per germline, CDR1 SGHNT and CDR2 YENEEA. The CDR3 nucleotides read TGTGCCAGCAGCTTCGGACTAGCGGCTACAGATACGCAGTATTTT. This translates into CASSFGLAATDTQYF.

The rearrangement joins TRBV5-1 to TRBJ2-7, with TRBD2 identical over 7 bases. J was trimmed by 0 bases and V by 4 bases; bases with no gene match: 7. This CDR3 is 15 amino acids long. CDR1 and CDR2 (germline): SGHRS, YFSETQ. CDR3 sequence reads: CASSPGGSLSYEQYF. The CDR3 coding sequence is TGCGCCAGCAGCCCGGGGGGAAGTCTCTCCTACGAGCAGTACTTC.

The chain combines TRBV29-1 with TRBJ1-1; weak D call: TRBD1 (6 bases). V lost 5 bases to trimming and J lost 5 bases, with 24 bases between them. From germline, CDR1 is SQVTM and CDR2 ANQGSEA. CDR3 length: 16 residues. The CDR3 DNA reads as TGCAGCGTTCAGGTTATACTTACGGGGGCGCGAACTGAAGCTTTCTTT. This sequence encodes CSVQVILTGARTEAFF.

Note on this clone: Other nucleotide sequences in the sample specify the same CDR3. The chain couples TRBV5-1 to TRBJ2-3, with no clear D. Looked up from germline, CDR1 is SGHRS and CDR2 is YFSETQ. The CDR3 is 14 residues long. With 7 bases removed from V and 0 bases from J, the gap between germline ends came to 12 bases. The CDR3 sequence: CASRPLISTDTQYF. The CDR3 region has the DNA TGCGCCAGCCGACCGCTGATTAGCACAGATACGCAGTATTTT. The full variable domain, with the rest looked up from reference TRBV5-1 and TRBJ2-3, is KAGVTQTPRYLIKTRGQQVTLSCSPISGHRSVSWYQQTPGQGLQFLFEYFSETQRNKGNFPGRFSGRQFSNSRSEMNVSTLELGDSALYLCASRPLISTDTQYFGPGTRLTVL.

The chain carries TRBV6-1 and TRBJ1-2, with a weak D call TRBD1 (6 bases). V was shortened by 2 bases and J by 8 bases, with 12 bases between the two germline ends. The CDR3 covers 13 residues. Germline CDR1 is MNHNS and CDR2 is SASEGT. DNA of the CDR3: TGTGCCAGCAGTGAACCGCACAGGGAGGGCTACACCTTC. It yields the protein CASSEPHREGYTF.